These T cell receptor beta chains were read from a single sample in a study of T cell clonotyping in hematopoietic cell transplantation. Clones were sequenced by immunoSEQ multiplex PCR, and TCRdb holds only the in-frame ones, with some missing. The sample shows about 10,000 clones, approximately 80% of them seen only once. The input for sequencing was PBMCs, taken 30 days after allogeneic stem cell transplant. These receptors were taken from a female patient in her 40s who had an allogeneic stem cell transplant from a related donor, so T cells may come from the graft donor. Some clones in this sample may be carry-over from other donors' samples. CDR3s include the opening cysteine and the closing phenylalanine or tryptophan. Each record gives: clone size, V gene, D gene, J gene, CDR3 protein, CDR3 DNA. The D gene is left open where the match is weak. Size is omitted from some rows. Given values are once, few, many or a class for expanded clones.

NA,TRBV5-5,NA,TRBJ1-2,CASLFSRKTYGYTF,TGTGCCAGCCTGTTCTCGCGAAAGACCTATGGCTACACCTTC
NA,TRBV19,NA,TRBJ2-7,CASSPGHVYEQYF,TGTGCCAGTAGTCCGGGACACGTCTACGAGCAGTACTTC
NA,TRBV5-6,NA,TRBJ2-3,CASSLGLQGADTQYF,TGTGCCAGCAGCTTGGGACTCCAAGGGGCAGATACGCAGTATTTT
NA,TRBV5-4,NA,TRBJ2-5,CASSTGLPVPLEETQYF,TGTGCCAGCAGCACGGGACTCCCCGTACCCCTTGAAGAGACCCAGTACTTC
NA,TRBV6-1,TRBD1,TRBJ1-5,CASSAGGGNQPQHF,TGTGCCAGCAGCGCAGGGGGTGGCAATCAGCCCCAGCATTTT
NA,TRBV29-1,NA,TRBJ2-2,CSVEGISGTRELFF,TGCAGCGTCGAGGGGATATCGGGGACCCGGGAGCTGTTTTTT
NA,TRBV30,NA,TRBJ2-7,CAWRSKRDHLYEQYF,TGTGCCTGGAGGTCAAAGAGGGACCACCTCTACGAGCAGTACTTC
once,TRBV6-5,NA,TRBJ1-1,CASSYQGFGNTEAFF,TGTGCCAGCAGTTACCAAGGGTTCGGGAACACTGAAGCTTTCTTT
NA,TRBV7-8,NA,TRBJ1-1,CASSLVVTVNTEAFF,TGTGCCAGCAGCTTAGTAGTGACAGTGAACACTGAAGCTTTCTTT
NA,TRBV6-5,TRBD2,TRBJ2-1,CASSQSSTAGGEQFF,TGTGCCAGCAGTCAGTCCTCGACGGCGGGAGGGGAGCAGTTCTTC
NA,TRBV29-1,NA,TRBJ2-1,CSVEDPGQSSYNGQFF,TGCAGCGTTGAAGATCCAGGACAATCCAGCTACAATGGGCAGTTCTTC
NA,TRBV11-2,TRBD1,TRBJ1-4,CASSLGTGNEKLFF,TGTGCCAGCAGCTTAGGGACAGGAAATGAAAAACTGTTTTTT
NA,TRBV9,NA,TRBJ2-7,CASSVEAGQPYEQYF,TGTGCCAGCAGCGTCGAGGCTGGACAGCCCTACGAGCAGTACTTC
once,TRBV5-6,NA,TRBJ2-1,CASGGEYSYNEQFF,TGTGCCAGCGGGGGTGAGTACAGCTACAATGAGCAGTTCTTC
NA,TRBV9,NA,TRBJ1-5,CASSVGQRGGQPQHF,TGTGCCAGCAGCGTAGGTCAGAGGGGAGGTCAGCCCCAGCATTTT
NA,TRBV18,TRBD2,TRBJ2-2,CASSPQNLAGVLRTGELFF,TGTGCCAGCTCACCGCAAAATCTAGCGGGAGTATTGAGGACCGGGGAGCTGTTTTTT
NA,TRBV29-1,NA,TRBJ1-3,CSVEEIADFSGNTIYF,TGCAGCGTTGAAGAAATAGCGGACTTCTCTGGAAACACCATATATTTT
NA,TRBV27,TRBD1,TRBJ2-7,CASGTGLNYEQYF,TGTGCCAGCGGGACAGGGCTTAACTACGAGCAGTACTTC
once,TRBV2,NA,TRBJ1-1,CASSGQMNTEAFF,TGTGCCAGCAGCGGTCAAATGAACACTGAAGCTTTCTTT
once,TRBV19,NA,TRBJ2-3,CASSIDKVSDTQYF,TGTGCCAGTAGTATCGATAAGGTATCAGATACGCAGTATTTT
few,TRBV7-8,TRBD1,TRBJ1-2,CASTLDRGFGYTF,TGTGCCAGCACCCTTGACAGGGGATTTGGCTACACCTTC
NA,TRBV19,NA,TRBJ1-1,CATGRSMNTEAFF,TGTGCCACGGGACGGTCCATGAACACTGAAGCTTTCTTT
NA,TRBV7-9,NA,TRBJ1-2,CASSLARQDLYGYTF,TGTGCCAGCAGCTTAGCGCGGCAGGATCTCTATGGCTACACCTTC
NA,TRBV29-1,NA,TRBJ2-2,CSVLGAPNTGELFF,TGCAGCGTTTTGGGGGCACCGAACACCGGGGAGCTGTTTTTT
NA,TRBV9,NA,TRBJ2-5,CASSAFLNAVRETQYF,TGTGCCAGCAGCGCCTTTCTCAACGCGGTTCGAGAGACCCAGTACTTC
once,TRBV7-9,NA,TRBJ2-3,CASSSTTLGTQDLTDTQYF,TGTGCCAGCAGCTCAACCACCCTCGGGACTCAGGACCTCACAGATACGCAGTATTTT
once,TRBV10-1,NA,TRBJ2-3,CASSVGTQVTDTQYF,TGCGCCAGCAGTGTGGGGACACAGGTAACAGATACGCAGTATTTT
NA,TRBV7-4,TRBD1,TRBJ2-7,CASSLDRDRGYEQYF,TGTGCCAGCAGCTTAGACCGGGACAGGGGGTACGAGCAGTACTTC
NA,TRBV30,TRBD1,TRBJ1-2,CAWRLGTGANYGYTF,TGTGCCTGGAGACTTGGGACAGGAGCTAACTATGGCTACACCTTC
NA,TRBV5-1,TRBD2,TRBJ2-3,CASSFGGRDGTQYF,TGCGCCAGCAGCTTCGGCGGGAGGGACGGTACGCAGTATTTT
NA,TRBV11-2,NA,TRBJ1-1,CASSFQENTEAFF,TGTGCCAGCAGCTTCCAAGAGAACACTGAAGCTTTCTTT
NA,TRBV19,NA,TRBJ1-1,CASSIRASAFF,TGTGCCAGTAGTATCAGGGCGTCGGCTTTCTTT
NA,TRBV5-5,NA,TRBJ2-7,CASSLGAGSSYEQYF,TGTGCCAGCAGCTTGGGAGCAGGAAGCTCCTACGAGCAGTACTTC
NA,TRBV2,TRBD2,TRBJ2-7,CASAPGLAGVSYEQYF,TGTGCCAGCGCACCGGGACTAGCGGGAGTTTCCTACGAGCAGTACTTC
NA,TRBV7-9,NA,TRBJ2-7,CASSYLRGVGYMEQYF,TGTGCCAGCAGCTACCTGAGGGGGGTAGGGTATATGGAGCAGTACTTC
few,TRBV5-6,TRBD1,TRBJ2-7,CASSLDRVDSYF,TGTGCCAGCAGTCTGGACAGGGTGGATTCGTACTTC
NA,TRBV29-1,TRBD1,TRBJ2-5,CSYGQGASPIKETQYF,TGCAGCTACGGACAGGGGGCCTCGCCAATTAAAGAGACCCAGTACTTC
NA,TRBV7-2,NA,TRBJ2-1,CASSFRSGWPNNEQFF,TGTGCCAGCAGCTTTAGATCAGGGTGGCCCAACAATGAGCAGTTCTTC
NA,TRBV27,NA,TRBJ2-2,CATSSAGELFF,TGTGCCACCTCTAGCGCCGGGGAGCTGTTTTTT
NA,TRBV11-2,NA,TRBJ1-1,CASSLVMGERRTEAFF,TGTGCCAGCAGCTTAGTCATGGGTGAGAGACGGACTGAAGCTTTCTTT
NA,TRBV10-3,NA,TRBJ2-7,CAISEFTYEQYF,TGTGCCATCAGTGAGTTTACCTACGAGCAGTACTTC
once,TRBV5-1,TRBD2,TRBJ2-3,CASSFGTSGGDTQYF,TGCGCCAGCAGCTTCGGGACTAGCGGGGGAGATACGCAGTATTTT
NA,TRBV6-5,NA,TRBJ2-7,CASSYGERYEQYF,TGTGCCAGCAGTTACGGAGAGAGATACGAGCAGTACTTC
medium-sized,TRBV5-6,TRBD2,TRBJ2-3,CASSLSPLAAAPDTQYF,TGTGCCAGCAGCTTGTCGCCGCTAGCGGCCGCGCCAGATACGCAGTATTTT
NA,TRBV7-9,NA,TRBJ2-3,CASSSPDGPTDTQYF,TGTGCCAGCAGCTCCCCCGACGGACCCACAGATACGCAGTATTTT
NA,TRBV6-1,TRBD2,TRBJ2-4,CASSAGGKNIQYF,TGTGCCAGCAGTGCGGGAGGAAAAAACATTCAGTACTTC
once,TRBV11-2,NA,TRBJ2-2,CASSLILGSTGELFF,TGTGCCAGCAGCTTAATCTTGGGCAGTACCGGGGAGCTGTTTTTT
NA,TRBV20-1,NA,TRBJ2-1,CSVSGYNEQFF,TGCAGTGTATCCGGTTACAATGAGCAGTTCTTC
NA,TRBV5-4,NA,TRBJ2-5,CASSSQKETQYF,TGTGCCAGCAGCTCCCAGAAAGAGACCCAGTACTTC
once,TRBV29-1,NA,TRBJ2-1,CSVRGSYNEQFF,TGCAGCGTTCGAGGCTCCTACAATGAGCAGTTCTTC
NA,TRBV19,TRBD1,TRBJ1-2,CASSMQGAGYGYTF,TGTGCCAGTAGTATGCAGGGGGCCGGCTATGGCTACACCTTC
NA,TRBV6-6,TRBD1,TRBJ1-1,CASIKDRGRTEAFF,TGTGCCAGCATTAAAGACAGGGGGCGAACTGAAGCTTTCTTT
NA,TRBV15,TRBD1,TRBJ2-7,CATSEGQGAYEQYF,TGTGCCACCAGCGAAGGACAGGGTGCGTACGAGCAGTACTTC